The 11 T cell receptor beta chains below all came from one sample that was sequenced in a study of T cell repertoires in cytomegalovirus infection. One entry per CDR3 protein results from TCRdb running MiXCR on the reads. The sample lists around 750,000 distinct CDR3 sequences, 32% seen once, with under 15% in the top ten. These receptors lack a known antigen. The sample consisted of cultured CD8+ T cells from PBMCs, taken from culture after CMV antigen stimulation. The receptor set was obtained from a human donor in good health (CMV status not recorded). Some clones in this sample may be carry-over from other donors' samples.

The V call is TRBV7-6, the J call TRBJ1-2, with TRBD1 matching over 9 bases. This CDR3 is 15 amino acids long. V lost 5 bases and J lost 6; bases outside the gene matches: 10. Germline V gives CDR1 SGHVS, CDR2 FNYEAQ. CDR3 protein: CASSDTGGVANGYTF. The CDR3, as DNA: TGTGCCAGCAGCGATACAGGGGGCGTTGCTAATGGCTACACCTTC. The full variable domain, with the rest looked up from reference TRBV7-6 and TRBJ1-2, is GAGVSQSPRYKVTKRGQDVALRCDPISGHVSLYWYRQALGQGPEFLTYFNYEAQQDKSGLPNDRFSAERPEGSISTLTIQRTEQRDSAMYRCASSDTGGVANGYTFGSGTRLTVV.

CDR3 sequence reads: CSAREFRLVSTDTQYF. The CDR3, as DNA: TGCAGTGCTAGAGAGTTCCGGTTGGTCAGCACAGATACGCAGTATTTT. The gene calls are TRBV20-1 and TRBJ2-3; D not resolved. CDR3 length: 16 amino acids. Germline CDR1 and CDR2: DFQATT and SNEGSKA (reference sequence). Trimming took off 0 bases at V and 0 bases at J, with 13 bases between the two ends.

Ten or more counts support this clonotype. The rearrangement joins TRBV11-3 to TRBJ2-3; no reliable D call. The CDR3 runs to 13 residues. V was cut by 5 bases and J by 2 bases, with 8 bases left in between. Germline V lookup: CDR1 SGHNT, CDR2 YENEEA. As DNA, the CDR3 is TGTGCCAGCAGCATGATCTTCACAGATACGCAGTATTTT. Protein sequence: CASSMIFTDTQYF.

This rearrangement joins TRBV19 to TRBJ1-1; 7 bases fit TRBD1. This CDR3 is 15 amino acids long. CDR1 and CDR2 from the germline V gene are LNHDA and SQIVND (reference sequence). V trimming: 6 bases; J trimming: 4 bases; junction bases outside the gene matches: 11. The CDR3 spells CASRLQGLGITEAFF. In DNA form, the CDR3 reads TGTGCCAGTAGGCTACAGGGGCTCGGAATCACTGAAGCTTTCTTT. Together with reference TRBV19 and TRBJ1-1, the CDR3 gives the full variable domain: DGGITQSPKYLFRKEGQNVTLSCEQNLNHDAMYWYRQDPGQGLRLIYYSQIVNDFQKGDIAEGYSVSREKKESFPLTVTSAQKNPTAFYLCASRLQGLGITEAFFGQGTRLTVV.

This clonotype was detected only a few times. The V call is TRBV27, the J call TRBJ1-1, with D possibly matching TRBD1 (6 bases). The germline gives CDR1 MNHEY, CDR2 SMNVEV (reference sequence). V was pared by 6 bases and J by 6 bases, with 17 bases between. The CDR3 consists of 14 residues. CDR3 sequence reads: CASSTGPGLAEAFF. The CDR3, as DNA: TGTGCCAGCAGCACAGGGCCTGGATTAGCTGAAGCTTTCTTT.

The J gene is TRBJ1-1, the V gene TRBV6-5, with a tentative D call TRBD1 (5 bases). Trimming removed 9 bases at V and 0 bases at J, with 11 bases between. Germline CDR1 reads MNHEY; CDR2 reads SVGAGI. The CDR3 runs to 13 residues. The CDR3 bases are TGTGCCAGTGGTCTGACAGTGAACACTGAAGCTTTCTTT. Amino acids: CASGLTVNTEAFF.

J is TRBJ1-1 and V is TRBV19, with a tentative D call TRBD1 (5 bases). Germline CDR1 is LNHDA and CDR2 is SQIVND (reference sequence). CDR3 length: 15 amino acids. The ends were cut back, 6 bases at V and 0 bases at J, with 14 bases in the middle. The CDR3 region is CASSPLQEMNTEAFF. Written as DNA, the CDR3 is TGTGCCAGTAGCCCATTACAGGAGATGAACACTGAAGCTTTCTTT.

This clonotype turned up a few times. This chain joins TRBV6-1 and TRBJ2-2; unclear D gene. The V and J ends lost 6 bases and 2 bases respectively, with 10 bases between them. Looked up from germline, CDR1 is MNHNS and CDR2 is SASEGT. The CDR3 length is 14 residues. DNA of the CDR3: TGTGCCAGCAGCCGGGTTGTCAACACCGGGGAGCTGTTTTTT. Encoded protein: CASSRVVNTGELFF.

The CDR3 region is CASSSFEATEAFF. CDR3 bases: TGTGCCAGCAGTTCCTTCGAGGCCACTGAAGCTTTCTTT. The rearrangement uses TRBV12-3 or TRBV12-4 and TRBJ1-1; no firm D call. Trimming took off 4 bases at V and 4 bases at J, with 10 bases between the two ends. The length of the CDR3 is 13 residues.

This clonotype came up a few times. J is TRBJ2-7 and V is TRBV20-1, with a possible D match to TRBD2 (5 bases). CDR3 length: 17 amino acids. Trimming removed 5 bases from V and 5 bases from J, with 28 bases in between. Looked up from germline, CDR1 is DFQATT and CDR2 is SNEGSKA (reference sequence). CDR3 amino acids: CSAPGETQPYGGHEQYF. The CDR3, as DNA: TGCAGTGCTCCCGGGGAAACCCAACCCTACGGTGGCCACGAGCAGTACTTC.

The J gene is TRBJ2-2, the V gene TRBV4-1; the D call may be TRBD1 or TRBD2 (5 bases each). The V gene lost 3 bases and the J gene lost 5 bases, with 13 bases spanning the gap. The CDR3 runs to 15 residues. The germline V gene has CDR1 MGHRA and CDR2 YSYEKL. For the CDR3, the DNA is TGCGCCAGCAGCCACCGGGGAGAGGGGACCGGGGAGCTGTTTTTT. The encoded protein is CASSHRGEGTGELFF.